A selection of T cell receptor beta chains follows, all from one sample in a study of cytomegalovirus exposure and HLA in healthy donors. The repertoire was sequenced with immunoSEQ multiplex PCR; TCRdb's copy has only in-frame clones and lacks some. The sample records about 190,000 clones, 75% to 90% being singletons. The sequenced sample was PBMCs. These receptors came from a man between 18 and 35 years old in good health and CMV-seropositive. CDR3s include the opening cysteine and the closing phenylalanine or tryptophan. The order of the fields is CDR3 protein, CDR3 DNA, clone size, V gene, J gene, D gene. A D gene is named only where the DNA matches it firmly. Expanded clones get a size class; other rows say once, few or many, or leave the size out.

CDR3 protein: CAIATLAESEQFF
CDR3 DNA: TGTGCCATCGCGACACTAGCGGAATCGGAGCAGTTCTTC
clone size: .
V gene: TRBV10-3
J gene: TRBJ2-1
D gene: TRBD2

CDR3 protein: CAWSVRGQPNQPQHF
CDR3 DNA: TGTGCCTGGAGTGTAAGGGGGCAGCCCAATCAGCCCCAGCATTTT
clone size: few
V gene: TRBV30
J gene: TRBJ1-5
D gene: TRBD1

CDR3 protein: CASQAQGVDGYTF
CDR3 DNA: TGTGCCAGCCAAGCCCAGGGGGTCGATGGCTACACCTTC
clone size: .
V gene: TRBV18
J gene: TRBJ1-2
D gene: TRBD1

CDR3 protein: CASSFPGLAPEQYF
CDR3 DNA: TGTGCCAGCAGCTTCCCCGGACTAGCGCCCGAGCAGTACTTC
clone size: .
V gene: TRBV7-2
J gene: TRBJ2-7
D gene: TRBD2

CDR3 protein: CASRDRGKETQYF
CDR3 DNA: TGTGCCAGTAGGGACAGGGGAAAAGAGACCCAGTACTTC
clone size: .
V gene: TRBV19
J gene: TRBJ2-5
D gene: TRBD1

CDR3 protein: CASSPAGGSGYNEQFF
CDR3 DNA: TGTGCCAGCAGCCCTGCGGGCGGGAGTGGGTACAATGAGCAGTTCTTC
clone size: .
V gene: TRBV9
J gene: TRBJ2-1
D gene: TRBD2

CDR3 protein: CASSPQAGGPPYNEQFF
CDR3 DNA: TGTGCCAGCAGCCCCCAAGCGGGAGGGCCCCCCTACAATGAGCAGTTCTTC
clone size: .
V gene: TRBV7-2
J gene: TRBJ2-1
D gene: TRBD2

CDR3 protein: CASSPLGLGTDTQYF
CDR3 DNA: TGTGCCAGCAGTCCCCTAGGTTTAGGCACAGATACGCAGTATTTT
clone size: once
V gene: TRBV6-5
J gene: TRBJ2-3
D gene: .

CDR3 protein: CASSLMTGGSYEQYF
CDR3 DNA: TGTGCCAGCAGTCTCATGACAGGGGGCTCCTACGAGCAGTACTTC
clone size: .
V gene: TRBV6-1
J gene: TRBJ2-7
D gene: TRBD1

CDR3 protein: CAQRGSLSGEQYF
CDR3 DNA: TGTGCCCAAAGGGGGAGTTTGTCCGGCGAGCAGTACTTC
clone size: once
V gene: TRBV19
J gene: TRBJ2-7
D gene: .

CDR3 protein: CASSPRGQFNEQFF
CDR3 DNA: TGTGCCAGCAGCCCCCGGGGACAGTTCAATGAGCAGTTCTTC
clone size: .
V gene: TRBV11-1
J gene: TRBJ2-1
D gene: TRBD1

CDR3 protein: CASIPRAGLETQYF
CDR3 DNA: TGTGCCAGTATCCCTCGGGCAGGGCTGGAGACCCAGTACTTC
clone size: .
V gene: TRBV19
J gene: TRBJ2-5
D gene: .

CDR3 protein: CASSEGLDTDTQYF
CDR3 DNA: TGTGCCAGCAGTGAGGGACTAGACACAGATACGCAGTATTTT
clone size: .
V gene: TRBV6-4
J gene: TRBJ2-3
D gene: TRBD2

CDR3 protein: CASSLGSTGELFF
CDR3 DNA: TGTGCCAGCAGCTTAGGCAGCACCGGGGAGCTGTTTTTT
clone size: .
V gene: TRBV7-6
J gene: TRBJ2-2
D gene: .

CDR3 protein: CASRQGRNTEAFF
CDR3 DNA: TGTGCCAGCAGACAGGGACGGAACACTGAAGCTTTCTTT
clone size: .
V gene: TRBV28
J gene: TRBJ1-1
D gene: .

CDR3 protein: CASSAGLAITPGETQYF
CDR3 DNA: TGTGCCAGCAGCGCGGGACTAGCGATCACTCCGGGGGAGACCCAGTACTTC
clone size: few
V gene: TRBV11-3
J gene: TRBJ2-5
D gene: TRBD2

CDR3 protein: CASRTPGQGAFQPQHF
CDR3 DNA: TGTGCCAGTAGGACCCCGGGACAGGGGGCATTTCAGCCCCAGCATTTT
clone size: .
V gene: TRBV19
J gene: TRBJ1-5
D gene: TRBD1

CDR3 protein: CASRPPGQGYEQYF
CDR3 DNA: TGTGCCAGCAGACCACCGGGACAGGGCTACGAGCAGTACTTC
clone size: .
V gene: TRBV28
J gene: TRBJ2-7
D gene: TRBD1

CDR3 protein: CASVGQRPQETQYF
CDR3 DNA: TGTGCCAGCGTTGGTCAGCGGCCCCAAGAGACCCAGTACTTC
clone size: .
V gene: TRBV28
J gene: TRBJ2-5
D gene: .

CDR3 protein: CAWSDAWTGGLSYEQYF
CDR3 DNA: TGTGCCTGGAGTGACGCTTGGACAGGGGGACTATCCTACGAGCAGTACTTC
clone size: .
V gene: TRBV30
J gene: TRBJ2-7
D gene: TRBD1

CDR3 protein: CASSYSGRGETQYF
CDR3 DNA: TGTGCCAGCAGTTATAGCGGGAGAGGAGAGACCCAGTACTTC
clone size: .
V gene: TRBV28
J gene: TRBJ2-5
D gene: TRBD2

CDR3 protein: CAGKSGNTGELFF
CDR3 DNA: TGTGCCGGGAAATCAGGGAACACCGGGGAGCTGTTTTTT
clone size: .
V gene: TRBV30
J gene: TRBJ2-2
D gene: .

CDR3 protein: CSAQQGRDEAFF
CDR3 DNA: TGCAGCGCCCAACAGGGAAGGGACGAAGCTTTCTTT
clone size: .
V gene: TRBV29-1
J gene: TRBJ1-1
D gene: .

CDR3 protein: CASSFTSGRAHTQYF
CDR3 DNA: TGTGCCAGCAGTTTCACTAGCGGGAGGGCGCATACGCAGTATTTT
clone size: .
V gene: TRBV27
J gene: TRBJ2-3
D gene: TRBD2

CDR3 protein: CASSFEAGGPWNEQFF
CDR3 DNA: TGTGCCAGCAGCTTTGAAGCGGGAGGGCCGTGGAATGAGCAGTTCTTC
clone size: .
V gene: TRBV11-1
J gene: TRBJ2-1
D gene: TRBD2

CDR3 protein: CASSLRDRGPVHTF
CDR3 DNA: TGCGCCAGCAGCTTGAGGGACAGGGGCCCAGTCCACACCTTC
clone size: .
V gene: TRBV5-1
J gene: TRBJ1-2
D gene: TRBD1

CDR3 protein: CASSLAPRGGQPQHF
CDR3 DNA: TGTGCCAGCAGCCTCGCCCCAAGGGGGGGTCAGCCCCAGCATTTT
clone size: .
V gene: TRBV6-1
J gene: TRBJ1-5
D gene: .

CDR3 protein: CASREGGSAYEQYF
CDR3 DNA: TGTGCCAGCAGAGAAGGAGGGAGTGCCTACGAGCAGTACTTC
clone size: .
V gene: TRBV6-6
J gene: TRBJ2-7
D gene: .

CDR3 protein: CAWSYDLSQPQHF
CDR3 DNA: TGTGCCTGGAGCTACGATCTGAGTCAGCCCCAGCATTTT
clone size: few
V gene: TRBV30
J gene: TRBJ1-5
D gene: .

CDR3 protein: CAWSVRQLTGKVGGYTF
CDR3 DNA: TGTGCCTGGAGTGTACGACAACTGACAGGGAAGGTGGGTGGCTACACCTTC
clone size: .
V gene: TRBV30
J gene: TRBJ1-2
D gene: TRBD1

CDR3 protein: CASSMGSGRTDTQYF
CDR3 DNA: TGTGCCAGTAGTATGGGGAGCGGGAGGACAGATACGCAGTATTTT
clone size: once
V gene: TRBV19
J gene: TRBJ2-3
D gene: TRBD2

CDR3 protein: CASSPEGSSGNTIYF
CDR3 DNA: TGTGCCAGCAGCCCGGAGGGTAGCTCTGGAAACACCATATATTTT
clone size: .
V gene: TRBV7-3
J gene: TRBJ1-3
D gene: .

CDR3 protein: CASSQDWDSSYEQYF
CDR3 DNA: TGCGCCAGCAGCCAAGATTGGGACAGTTCCTACGAGCAGTACTTC
clone size: .
V gene: TRBV5-4
J gene: TRBJ2-7
D gene: TRBD1

CDR3 protein: CASSRTSPTGVNEQFF
CDR3 DNA: TGTGCCAGCAGCCGTACTAGCCCCACGGGAGTTAATGAGCAGTTCTTC
clone size: .
V gene: TRBV7-6
J gene: TRBJ2-1
D gene: .

CDR3 protein: CASIHLGGRSEKLFF
CDR3 DNA: TGTGCCAGCATTCACCTGGGGGGGAGGAGTGAAAAACTGTTTTTT
clone size: .
V gene: TRBV6-1
J gene: TRBJ1-4
D gene: .

CDR3 protein: CASSTLASDEQYF
CDR3 DNA: TGTGCCAGCTCAACACTCGCCAGCGACGAGCAGTACTTC
clone size: .
V gene: TRBV18
J gene: TRBJ2-7
D gene: .

CDR3 protein: CASSLALAGGPEDTQYF
CDR3 DNA: TGCGCCAGCAGCTTGGCCCTAGCGGGAGGGCCTGAAGATACGCAGTATTTT
clone size: .
V gene: TRBV5-1
J gene: TRBJ2-3
D gene: TRBD2

CDR3 protein: CSVGRGLSTEAFF
CDR3 DNA: TGCAGCGTTGGACGGGGGTTGAGCACTGAAGCTTTCTTT
clone size: .
V gene: TRBV29-1
J gene: TRBJ1-1
D gene: .

CDR3 protein: CASSPSRAGETQYF
CDR3 DNA: TGTGCCAGCAGCCCCTCGAGGGCTGGAGAGACCCAGTACTTC
clone size: .
V gene: TRBV7-6
J gene: TRBJ2-5
D gene: .

CDR3 protein: CASDRGGFEQYF
CDR3 DNA: TGTGCCAGCGACAGAGGGGGTTTCGAGCAGTACTTC
clone size: .
V gene: TRBV6-1
J gene: TRBJ2-7
D gene: .

CDR3 protein: CASSPGTQVLETQYF
CDR3 DNA: TGTGCCAGCTCACCGGGGACACAGGTTTTGGAGACCCAGTACTTC
clone size: .
V gene: TRBV18
J gene: TRBJ2-5
D gene: .

CDR3 protein: CASSLGQGRAFF
CDR3 DNA: TGTGCCAGCAGCTTAGGGCAGGGAAGAGCTTTCTTT
clone size: .
V gene: TRBV7-2
J gene: TRBJ1-1
D gene: .

CDR3 protein: CASSLGENTGELFF
CDR3 DNA: TGTGCCAGCAGCTTAGGAGAGAACACCGGGGAGCTGTTTTTT
clone size: .
V gene: TRBV11-3
J gene: TRBJ2-2
D gene: .

CDR3 protein: CASRTSGITNEQFF
CDR3 DNA: TGCGCCAGCAGGACTAGCGGGATAACCAATGAGCAGTTCTTC
clone size: .
V gene: TRBV5-1
J gene: TRBJ2-1
D gene: TRBD2

CDR3 protein: CSVGRRDRGWTDTQYF
CDR3 DNA: TGCAGCGTTGGGCGCCGGGACAGGGGTTGGACAGATACGCAGTATTTT
clone size: .
V gene: TRBV29-1
J gene: TRBJ2-3
D gene: TRBD1

CDR3 protein: CASNPRVPLGYTF
CDR3 DNA: TGTGCCAGCAATCCCAGGGTTCCTCTTGGCTACACCTTC
clone size: .
V gene: TRBV6-6
J gene: TRBJ1-2
D gene: .

CDR3 protein: CASSYSLAVSYNEQFF
CDR3 DNA: TGTGCCAGCAGTTACTCGCTAGCAGTCTCCTACAATGAGCAGTTCTTC
clone size: .
V gene: TRBV6-6
J gene: TRBJ2-1
D gene: .

CDR3 protein: CASSQGVADSYEQYF
CDR3 DNA: TGCGCCAGCAGCCAAGGAGTAGCGGACTCCTACGAGCAGTACTTC
clone size: .
V gene: TRBV4-1
J gene: TRBJ2-7
D gene: .

CDR3 protein: CASTRTSGSLGSYEQYF
CDR3 DNA: TGTGCCAGCACCCGGACTAGCGGGAGTTTAGGGAGTTACGAGCAGTACTTC
clone size: .
V gene: TRBV11-1
J gene: TRBJ2-7
D gene: TRBD2